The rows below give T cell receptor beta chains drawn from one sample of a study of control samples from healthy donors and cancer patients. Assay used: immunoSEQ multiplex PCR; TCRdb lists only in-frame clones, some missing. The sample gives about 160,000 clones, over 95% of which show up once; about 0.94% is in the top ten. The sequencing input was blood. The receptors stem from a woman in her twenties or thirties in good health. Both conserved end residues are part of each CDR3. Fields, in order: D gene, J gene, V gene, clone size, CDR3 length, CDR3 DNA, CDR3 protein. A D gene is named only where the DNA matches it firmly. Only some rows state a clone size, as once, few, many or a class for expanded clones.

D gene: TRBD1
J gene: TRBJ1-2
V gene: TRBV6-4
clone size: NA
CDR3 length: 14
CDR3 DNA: TGTGCCAGCAGTGACCCGGGACAGGGGATTGGCTACACCTTC
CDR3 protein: CASSDPGQGIGYTF

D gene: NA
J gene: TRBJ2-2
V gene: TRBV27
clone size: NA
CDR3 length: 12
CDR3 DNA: TGTGCCAGCAGAACGAACACCGGGGAGCTGTTTTTT
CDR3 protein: CASRTNTGELFF

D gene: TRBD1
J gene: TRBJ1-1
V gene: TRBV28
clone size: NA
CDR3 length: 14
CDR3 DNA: TGTGCCAGCAGTTCCGCGACAGGGCATACTGAAGCTTTCTTT
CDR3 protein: CASSSATGHTEAFF

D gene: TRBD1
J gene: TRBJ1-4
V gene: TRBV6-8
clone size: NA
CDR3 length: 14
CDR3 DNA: TGTGCCACTACGATCGGGGACAGGGATGAAAAACTGTTTTTT
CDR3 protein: CATTIGDRDEKLFF

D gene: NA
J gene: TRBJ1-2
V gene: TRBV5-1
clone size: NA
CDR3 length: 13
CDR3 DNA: TGCGCCAGCAGCTTCAGGGGAGACTATGGCTACACCTTC
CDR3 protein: CASSFRGDYGYTF

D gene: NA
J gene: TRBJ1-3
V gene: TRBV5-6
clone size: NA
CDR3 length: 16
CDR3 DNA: TGTGCCAGCAGCGTCTCCGGGACCATCTCTGGAAACACCATATATTTT
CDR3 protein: CASSVSGTISGNTIYF

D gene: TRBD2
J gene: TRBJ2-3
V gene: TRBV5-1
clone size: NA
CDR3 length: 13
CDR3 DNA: TGCGCCAGCAGCTTGCCGCGGGGGGATACGCAGTATTTT
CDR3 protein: CASSLPRGDTQYF

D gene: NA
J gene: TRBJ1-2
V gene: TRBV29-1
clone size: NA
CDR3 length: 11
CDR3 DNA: TGCAGCGTTGAAGAAAAGGGGGGCTACACCTTC
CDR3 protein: CSVEEKGGYTF

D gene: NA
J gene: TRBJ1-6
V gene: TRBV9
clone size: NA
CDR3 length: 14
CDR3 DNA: TGTGCCAGCAGCGTCGGACGGTATAATTCACCCCTCCACTTT
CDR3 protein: CASSVGRYNSPLHF

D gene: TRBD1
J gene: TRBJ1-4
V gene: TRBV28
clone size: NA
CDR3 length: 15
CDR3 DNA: TGTGCCAGCAGTTTGTTCGGACAGGGGAATGAAAAACTGTTTTTT
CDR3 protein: CASSLFGQGNEKLFF

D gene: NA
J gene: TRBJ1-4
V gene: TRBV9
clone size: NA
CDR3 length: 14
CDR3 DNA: TGTGCCAGCAGCGTAGTAGTACCGGGTGAAAAACTGTTTTTT
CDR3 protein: CASSVVVPGEKLFF

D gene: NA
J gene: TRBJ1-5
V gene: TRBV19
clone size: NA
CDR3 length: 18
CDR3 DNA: TGTGCCAGTAGTACCCCCGTAATCTTTTCGGTACGCAATCAGCCCCAGCATTTT
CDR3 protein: CASSTPVIFSVRNQPQHF

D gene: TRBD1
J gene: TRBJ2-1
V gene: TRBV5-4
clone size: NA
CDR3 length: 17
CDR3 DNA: TGTGCCAGCAGCTTGCCCCAGGGACAGGGGGCTAGGAATGAGCAGTTCTTC
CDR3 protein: CASSLPQGQGARNEQFF

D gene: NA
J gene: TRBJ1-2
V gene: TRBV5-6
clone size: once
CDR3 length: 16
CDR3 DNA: TGTGCCAGCAGCTTGGAGGCAGGACTTTTTCTGGGTGGCTACACCTTC
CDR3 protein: CASSLEAGLFLGGYTF

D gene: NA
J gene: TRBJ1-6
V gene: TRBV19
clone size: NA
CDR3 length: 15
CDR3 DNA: TGTGCCAGTACCTCGGGACGGACTTATAATTCACCCCTCCACTTT
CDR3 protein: CASTSGRTYNSPLHF

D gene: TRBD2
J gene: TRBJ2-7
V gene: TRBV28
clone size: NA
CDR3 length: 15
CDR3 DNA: TGTGCCAGCAGACTAGCGGGAGGGCCGGCGTACGAGCAGTACTTC
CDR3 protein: CASRLAGGPAYEQYF

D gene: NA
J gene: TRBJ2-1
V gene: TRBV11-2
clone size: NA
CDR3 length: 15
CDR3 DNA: TGTGCCAGCAGCCGTTCTGCGGGACAGCGGGATCAGCAGTTCTTC
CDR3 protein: CASSRSAGQRDQQFF

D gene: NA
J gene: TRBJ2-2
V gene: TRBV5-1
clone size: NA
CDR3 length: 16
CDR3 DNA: TGCGCCAGCAGCCCTTGGGTAGCGGCGAACACCGGGGAGCTGTTTTTT
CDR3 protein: CASSPWVAANTGELFF

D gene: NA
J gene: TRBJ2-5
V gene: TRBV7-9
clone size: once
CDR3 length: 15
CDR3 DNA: TGTGCCAGCAGCCTTCTGCGACTGGGGGAGGAGACCCAGTACTTC
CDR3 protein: CASSLLRLGEETQYF

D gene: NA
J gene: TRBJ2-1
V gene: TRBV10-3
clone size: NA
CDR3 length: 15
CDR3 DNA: TGTGCCATCAGTGCGAGTTCTGCGACCTACAATGAGCAGTTCTTC
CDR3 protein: CAISASSATYNEQFF

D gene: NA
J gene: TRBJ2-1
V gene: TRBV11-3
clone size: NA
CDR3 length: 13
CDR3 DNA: TGTGCCAGCAGCTTATATCAGGGCAATGAGCAGTTCTTC
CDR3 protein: CASSLYQGNEQFF

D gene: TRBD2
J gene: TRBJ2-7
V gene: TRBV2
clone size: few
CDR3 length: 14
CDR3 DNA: TGTGCCAGCAATCCAGCGGGGAGAATCCACGAGCAGTACTTC
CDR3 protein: CASNPAGRIHEQYF

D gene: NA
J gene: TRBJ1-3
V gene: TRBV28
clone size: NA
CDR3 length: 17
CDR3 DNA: TGTGCCAGCAGTTTATTCCGTCGAAGAAGCTCTGGAAACACCATATATTTT
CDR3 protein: CASSLFRRRSSGNTIYF

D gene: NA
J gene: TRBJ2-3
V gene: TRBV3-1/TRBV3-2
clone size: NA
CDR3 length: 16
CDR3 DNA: TGTGCCAGCAGCCCCCGGGGTAGCGGTTACACAGATACGCAGTATTTT
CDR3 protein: CASSPRGSGYTDTQYF

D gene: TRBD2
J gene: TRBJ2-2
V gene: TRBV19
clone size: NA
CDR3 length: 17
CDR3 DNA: TGTGCCAGTACCCCACTAGCGGGAGCCCTTCGTACCGGGGAGCTGTTTTTT
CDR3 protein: CASTPLAGALRTGELFF

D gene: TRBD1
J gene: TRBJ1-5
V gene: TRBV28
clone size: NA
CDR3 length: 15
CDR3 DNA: TGTGCCAGCAGTTTATATAGGACAGGTGAGGTCCCCCAGCATTTT
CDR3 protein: CASSLYRTGEVPQHF

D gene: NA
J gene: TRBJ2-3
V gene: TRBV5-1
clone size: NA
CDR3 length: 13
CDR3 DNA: TGCGCCAGCAGCTTGGGGTACACAGATACGCAGTATTTT
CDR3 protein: CASSLGYTDTQYF

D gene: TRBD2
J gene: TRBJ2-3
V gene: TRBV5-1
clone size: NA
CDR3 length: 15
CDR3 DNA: TGCGCCAGCAGCTGGACTAGCGGGAGTTCAGATACGCAGTATTTT
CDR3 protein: CASSWTSGSSDTQYF

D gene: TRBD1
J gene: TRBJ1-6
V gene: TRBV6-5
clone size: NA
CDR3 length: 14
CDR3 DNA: TGTGCCAGCAGTCGACAGGGTGTGGATTCACCCCTCCACTTT
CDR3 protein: CASSRQGVDSPLHF

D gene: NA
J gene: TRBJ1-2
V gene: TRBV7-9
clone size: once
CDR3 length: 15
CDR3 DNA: TGTGCCAGCAGCTTATATCTTAGCCAGGAGGGTGGCTACACCTTC
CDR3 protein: CASSLYLSQEGGYTF

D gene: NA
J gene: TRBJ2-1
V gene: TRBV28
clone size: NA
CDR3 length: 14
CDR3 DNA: TGTGCCAGCAGTGACGGAGTGCAGCACCATGAGCAGTTCTTC
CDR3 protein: CASSDGVQHHEQFF

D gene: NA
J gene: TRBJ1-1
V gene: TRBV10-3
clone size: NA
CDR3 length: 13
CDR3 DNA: TGTGCCATCAGTGAGAGGGACATCACTGAAGCTTTCTTT
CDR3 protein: CAISERDITEAFF

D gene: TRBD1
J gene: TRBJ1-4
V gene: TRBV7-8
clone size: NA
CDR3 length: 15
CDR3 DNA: TGTGCCAGCAGCTTAGTCGGGACAGGGGTTGAAAAACTGTTTTTT
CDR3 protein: CASSLVGTGVEKLFF

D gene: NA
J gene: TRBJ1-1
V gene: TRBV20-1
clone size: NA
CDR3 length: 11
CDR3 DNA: TGCAGTGCTCACATGAACACTGAAGCTTTCTTT
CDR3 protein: CSAHMNTEAFF

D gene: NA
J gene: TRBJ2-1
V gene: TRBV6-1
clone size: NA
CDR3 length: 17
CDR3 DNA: TGTGCCAGCAGTGAAGCGAACTACTTAGACATTTACAATGAGCAGTTCTTC
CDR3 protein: CASSEANYLDIYNEQFF

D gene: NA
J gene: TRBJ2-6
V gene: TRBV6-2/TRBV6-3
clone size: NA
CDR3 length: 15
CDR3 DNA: TGTGCCAGCAGTTATAAGGTCTCTGGGGCCAACGTCCTGACTTTC
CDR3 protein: CASSYKVSGANVLTF

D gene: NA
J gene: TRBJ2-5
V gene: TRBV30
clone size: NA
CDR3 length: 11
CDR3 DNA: TGTGCCTGGACAGGACAAGAGACCCAGTACTTC
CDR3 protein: CAWTGQETQYF

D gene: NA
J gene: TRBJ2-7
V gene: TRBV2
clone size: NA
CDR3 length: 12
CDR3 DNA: TGTGCCAGCAGTGAAGAAGCCTACGAGCAGTACTTC
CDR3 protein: CASSEEAYEQYF

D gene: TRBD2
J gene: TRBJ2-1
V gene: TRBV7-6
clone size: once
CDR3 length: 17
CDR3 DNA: TGTGCCAGCAGCTTAGATAGCGGGAGGGGTGGCTACAATGAGCAGTTCTTC
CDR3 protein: CASSLDSGRGGYNEQFF

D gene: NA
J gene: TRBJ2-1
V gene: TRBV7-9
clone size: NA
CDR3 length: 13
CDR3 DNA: TGTGCCAGCAGTTTAGACACCGGCGATGAGCAGTTCTTC
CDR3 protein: CASSLDTGDEQFF

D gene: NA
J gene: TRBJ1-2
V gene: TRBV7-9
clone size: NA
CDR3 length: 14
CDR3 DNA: TGTGCCAGCAGCTCAGACCAGGGAAGGAAAGGCTACACCTTC
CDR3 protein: CASSSDQGRKGYTF

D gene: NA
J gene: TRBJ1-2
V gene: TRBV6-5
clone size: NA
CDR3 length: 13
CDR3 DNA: TGTGCCAGCAGTTACGGGCGGAACTATGGCTACACCTTC
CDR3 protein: CASSYGRNYGYTF

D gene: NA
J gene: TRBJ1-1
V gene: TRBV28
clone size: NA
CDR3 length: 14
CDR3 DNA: TGTGCCAGCAGTTTCGGCACTTTGAACACTGAAGCTTTCTTT
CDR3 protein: CASSFGTLNTEAFF

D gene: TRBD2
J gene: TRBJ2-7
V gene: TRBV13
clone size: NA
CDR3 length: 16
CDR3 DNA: TGTGCCAGCAGCCGAAGGACTAGCGGGGACCTCTACGAGCAGTACTTC
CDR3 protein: CASSRRTSGDLYEQYF

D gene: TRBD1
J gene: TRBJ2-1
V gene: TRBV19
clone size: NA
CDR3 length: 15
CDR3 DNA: TGTGCCAGTAGGCCGGACAGGGTGCTCCTGAATGAGCAGTTCTTC
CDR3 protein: CASRPDRVLLNEQFF

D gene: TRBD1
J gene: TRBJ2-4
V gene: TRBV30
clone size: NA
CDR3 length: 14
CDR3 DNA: TGTGCCTGGAGTGTAGGGGGCACAGCGGACATTCAGTACTTC
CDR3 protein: CAWSVGGTADIQYF